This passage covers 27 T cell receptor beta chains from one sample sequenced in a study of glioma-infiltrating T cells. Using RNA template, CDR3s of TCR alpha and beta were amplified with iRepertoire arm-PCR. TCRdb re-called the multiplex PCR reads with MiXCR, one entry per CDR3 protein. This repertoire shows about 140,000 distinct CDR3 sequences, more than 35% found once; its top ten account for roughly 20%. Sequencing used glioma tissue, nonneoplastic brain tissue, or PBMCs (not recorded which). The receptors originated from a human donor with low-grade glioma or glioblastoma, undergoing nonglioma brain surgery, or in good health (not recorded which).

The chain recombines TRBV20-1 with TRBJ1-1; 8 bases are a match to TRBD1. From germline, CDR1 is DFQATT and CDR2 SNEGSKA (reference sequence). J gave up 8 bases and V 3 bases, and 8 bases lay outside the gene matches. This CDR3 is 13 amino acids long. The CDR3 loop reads CSASVPGTGEAFF. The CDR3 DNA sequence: TGCAGTGCTAGTGTCCCCGGGACAGGAGAAGCTTTCTTT.

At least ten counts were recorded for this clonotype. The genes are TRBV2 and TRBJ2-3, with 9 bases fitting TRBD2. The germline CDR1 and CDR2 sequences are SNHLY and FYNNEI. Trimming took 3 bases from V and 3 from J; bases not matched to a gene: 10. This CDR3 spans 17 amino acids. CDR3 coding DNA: TGTGCCAGCAGTGAGCCTGCTTGGCTAGCGGGGACAGATACGCAGTATTTT. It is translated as CASSEPAWLAGTDTQYF.

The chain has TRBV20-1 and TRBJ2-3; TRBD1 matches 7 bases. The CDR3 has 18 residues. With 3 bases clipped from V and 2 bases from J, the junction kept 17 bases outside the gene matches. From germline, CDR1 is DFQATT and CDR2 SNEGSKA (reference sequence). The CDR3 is CSASARQGRWYFTDTQYF. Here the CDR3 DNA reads TGCAGTGCTAGTGCCAGACAGGGAAGGTGGTATTTCACAGATACGCAGTATTTT.

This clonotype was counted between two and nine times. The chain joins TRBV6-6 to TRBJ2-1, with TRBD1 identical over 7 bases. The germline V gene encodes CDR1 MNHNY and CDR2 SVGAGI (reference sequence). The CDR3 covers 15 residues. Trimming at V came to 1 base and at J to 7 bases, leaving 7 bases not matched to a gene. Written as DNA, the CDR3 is TGTGCCAGCAGTTACTATGACAGGGTCAGAAATGAGCAGTTCTTC. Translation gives CASSYYDRVRNEQFF.

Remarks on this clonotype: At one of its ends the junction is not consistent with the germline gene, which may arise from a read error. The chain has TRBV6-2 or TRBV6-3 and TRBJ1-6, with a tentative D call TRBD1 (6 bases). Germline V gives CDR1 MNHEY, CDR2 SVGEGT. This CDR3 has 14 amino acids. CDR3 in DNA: TGTGCCAGCAGTTACTTGGGGGCCAATTCACCCATCCACTTT. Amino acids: CASSYLGANSPIHF.

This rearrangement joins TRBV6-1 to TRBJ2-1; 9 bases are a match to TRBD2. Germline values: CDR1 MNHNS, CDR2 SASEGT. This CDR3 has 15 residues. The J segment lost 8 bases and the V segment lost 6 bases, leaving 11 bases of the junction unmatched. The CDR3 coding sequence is TGTGCCAGCAGGTTAGGGCTAGCGGGAAGTGATGAGCAGTTCTTC. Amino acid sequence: CASRLGLAGSDEQFF.

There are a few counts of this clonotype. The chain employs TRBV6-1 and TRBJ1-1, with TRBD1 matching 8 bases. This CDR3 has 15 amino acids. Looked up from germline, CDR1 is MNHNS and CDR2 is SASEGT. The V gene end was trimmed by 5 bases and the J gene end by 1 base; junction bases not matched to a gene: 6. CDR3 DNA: TGTGCCAGCAGTTTCAGGGGGCAAGGGAACACTGAAGCTTTCTTT. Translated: CASSFRGQGNTEAFF.

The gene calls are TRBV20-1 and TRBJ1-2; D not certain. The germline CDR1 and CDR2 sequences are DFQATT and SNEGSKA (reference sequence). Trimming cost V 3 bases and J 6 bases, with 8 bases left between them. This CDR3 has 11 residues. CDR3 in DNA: TGCAGTGCTAGGACCATCAATGGCTACACCTTC. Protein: CSARTINGYTF.

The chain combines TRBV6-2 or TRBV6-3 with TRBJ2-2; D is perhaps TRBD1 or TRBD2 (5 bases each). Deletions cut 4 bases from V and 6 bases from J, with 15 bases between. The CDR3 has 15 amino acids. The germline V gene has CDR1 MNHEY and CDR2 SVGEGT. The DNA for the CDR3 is TGTGCCAGCAGTTCCTCCCATAGGGGAGCCGGGGAGCTGTTTTTT. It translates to CASSSSHRGAGELFF.

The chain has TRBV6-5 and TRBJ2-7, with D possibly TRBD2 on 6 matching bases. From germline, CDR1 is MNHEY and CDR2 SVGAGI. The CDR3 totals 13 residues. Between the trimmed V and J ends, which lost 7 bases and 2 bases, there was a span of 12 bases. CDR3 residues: CASTLGEAYEQYF. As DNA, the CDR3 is TGTGCCAGCACCCTCGGGGAGGCCTACGAGCAGTACTTC.

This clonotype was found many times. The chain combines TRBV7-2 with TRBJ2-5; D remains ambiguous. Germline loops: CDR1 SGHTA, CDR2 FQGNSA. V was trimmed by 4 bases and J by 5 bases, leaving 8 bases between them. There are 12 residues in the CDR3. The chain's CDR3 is CASSYLSETQYF. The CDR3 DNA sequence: TGTGCCAGCAGCTACCTGTCTGAGACCCAGTACTTC.

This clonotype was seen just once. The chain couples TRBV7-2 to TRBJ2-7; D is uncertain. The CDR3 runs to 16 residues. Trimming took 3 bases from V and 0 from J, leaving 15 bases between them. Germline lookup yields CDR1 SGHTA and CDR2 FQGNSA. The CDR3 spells CASSLEYSRNSYEQYF. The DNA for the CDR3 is TGTGCCAGCAGCTTGGAGTACAGCCGAAACTCCTACGAGCAGTACTTC. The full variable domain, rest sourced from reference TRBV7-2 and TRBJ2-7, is GAGVSQSPSNKVTEKGKDVELRCDPISGHTALYWYRQSLGQGLEFLIYFQGNSAPDKSGLPSDRFSAERTGGSVSTLTIQRTQQEDSAVYLCASSLEYSRNSYEQYFGPGTRLTVT.

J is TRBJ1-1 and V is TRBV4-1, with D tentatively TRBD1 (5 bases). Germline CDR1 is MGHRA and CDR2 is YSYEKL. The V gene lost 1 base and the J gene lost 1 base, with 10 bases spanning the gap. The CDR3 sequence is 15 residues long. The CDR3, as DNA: TGCGCCAGCAGCCAAGCAGGGTGGCGGAACACTGAAGCTTTCTTT. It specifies CASSQAGWRNTEAFF.

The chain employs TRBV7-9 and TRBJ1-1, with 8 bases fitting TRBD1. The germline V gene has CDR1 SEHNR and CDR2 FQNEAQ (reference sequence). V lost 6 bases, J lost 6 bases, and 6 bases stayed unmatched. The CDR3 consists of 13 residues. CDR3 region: CASRTTGEAEAFF. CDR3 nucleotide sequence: TGTGCCAGCAGGACGACAGGGGAGGCTGAAGCTTTCTTT.

CDR3 nucleotide sequence: TGTGCCAGCAGTCAGGCGACTAGCGTGAATGAGCAGTTCTTC. Translation: CASSQATSVNEQFF. The chain recombines TRBV12-3 or TRBV12-4 with TRBJ2-1; 8 bases line up with TRBD2. This CDR3 has 14 amino acids. The ends lost 5 bases at V and 7 bases at J; junction bases unmatched: 7.

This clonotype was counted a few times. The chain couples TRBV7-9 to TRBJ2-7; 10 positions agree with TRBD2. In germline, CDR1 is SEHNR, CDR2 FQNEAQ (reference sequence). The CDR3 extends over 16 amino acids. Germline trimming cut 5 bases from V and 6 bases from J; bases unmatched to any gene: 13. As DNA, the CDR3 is TGTGCCAGCAGCCCCCAGGACGCCAGGACTAGCGGCGAGCAGTACTTC. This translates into CASSPQDARTSGEQYF.

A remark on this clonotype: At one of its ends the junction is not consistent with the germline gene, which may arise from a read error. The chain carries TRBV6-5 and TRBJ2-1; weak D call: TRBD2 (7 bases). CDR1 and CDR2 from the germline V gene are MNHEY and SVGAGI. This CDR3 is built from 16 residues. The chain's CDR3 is CATSALGAGDSGEQFF. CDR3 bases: TGTGCCACCAGTGCGTTGGGGGCGGGAGATTCGGGTGAGCAGTTCTTC.

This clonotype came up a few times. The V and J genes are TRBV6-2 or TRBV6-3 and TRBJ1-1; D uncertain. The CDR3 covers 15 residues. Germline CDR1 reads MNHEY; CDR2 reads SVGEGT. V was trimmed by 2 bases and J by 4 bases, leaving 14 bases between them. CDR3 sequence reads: CASSYGGAPSTEAFF. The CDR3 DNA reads TGTGCCAGCAGTTACGGTGGCGCGCCTTCCACTGAAGCTTTCTTT.

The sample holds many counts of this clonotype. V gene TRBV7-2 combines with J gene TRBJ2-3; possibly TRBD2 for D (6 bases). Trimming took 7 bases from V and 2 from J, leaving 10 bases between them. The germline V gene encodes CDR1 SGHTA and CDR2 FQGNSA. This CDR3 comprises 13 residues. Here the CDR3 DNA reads TGTGCCAGCACTGCGGGAAACACAGATACGCAGTATTTT. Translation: CASTAGNTDTQYF.

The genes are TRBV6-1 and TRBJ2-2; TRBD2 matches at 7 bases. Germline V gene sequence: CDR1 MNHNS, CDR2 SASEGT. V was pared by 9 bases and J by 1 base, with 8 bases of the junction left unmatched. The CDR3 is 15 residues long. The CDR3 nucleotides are TGTGCCAGAGGTCCTTTAGCGGGGAACACCGGGGAGCTGTTTTTT. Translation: CARGPLAGNTGELFF.

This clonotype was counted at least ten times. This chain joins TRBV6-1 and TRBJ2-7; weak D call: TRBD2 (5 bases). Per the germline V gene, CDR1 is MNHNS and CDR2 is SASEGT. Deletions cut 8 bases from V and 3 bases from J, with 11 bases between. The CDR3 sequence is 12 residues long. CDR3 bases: TGTGCCAGCGCAGAGGGAGACTACGAGCAGTACTTC. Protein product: CASAEGDYEQYF.

The CDR3 DNA sequence: TGTGCCACCAGCAGAGACCGTAATAGCAATCAGCCCCAGCATTTT. Encoded protein: CATSRDRNSNQPQHF. The rearrangement links TRBV15 to TRBJ1-5; D is unclear. The germline V gene encodes CDR1 LNHNV and CDR2 YYDKDF (reference sequence). This CDR3 comprises 15 residues. Deletions cut 0 bases from V and 0 bases from J, with 6 bases between.

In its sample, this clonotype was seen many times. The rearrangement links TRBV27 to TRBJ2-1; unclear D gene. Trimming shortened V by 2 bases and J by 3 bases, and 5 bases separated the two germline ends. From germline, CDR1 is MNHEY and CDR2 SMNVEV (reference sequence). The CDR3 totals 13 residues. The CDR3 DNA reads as TGTGCCAGCAGTTTAGGGCACTACAATGAGCAGTTCTTC. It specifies CASSLGHYNEQFF.

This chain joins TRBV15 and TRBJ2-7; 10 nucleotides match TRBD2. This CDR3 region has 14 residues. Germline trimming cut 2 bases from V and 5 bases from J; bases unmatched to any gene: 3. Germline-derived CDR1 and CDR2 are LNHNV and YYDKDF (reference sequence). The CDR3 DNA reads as TGTGCCACCAGCAGAACCGGGACTAGCGACGAGCAGTACTTC. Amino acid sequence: CATSRTGTSDEQYF. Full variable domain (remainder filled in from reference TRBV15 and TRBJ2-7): DAMVIQNPRYQVTQFGKPVTLSCSQTLNHNVMYWYQQKSSQAPKLLFHYYDKDFNNEADTPDNFQSRRPNTSFCFLDIRSPGLGDTAMYLCATSRTGTSDEQYFGPGTRLTVT.

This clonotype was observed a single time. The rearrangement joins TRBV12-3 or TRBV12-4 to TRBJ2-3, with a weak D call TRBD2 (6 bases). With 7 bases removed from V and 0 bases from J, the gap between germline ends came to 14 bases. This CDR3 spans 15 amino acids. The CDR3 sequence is CASISSGGSTDTQYF. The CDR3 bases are TGTGCCAGCATTAGTAGCGGAGGGAGCACAGATACGCAGTATTTT.

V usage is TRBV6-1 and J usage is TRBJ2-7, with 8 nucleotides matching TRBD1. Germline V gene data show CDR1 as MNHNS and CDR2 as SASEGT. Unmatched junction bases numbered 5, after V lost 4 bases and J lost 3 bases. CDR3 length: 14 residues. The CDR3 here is CASSGPGQVYEQYF. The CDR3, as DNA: TGTGCCAGCAGTGGTCCGGGACAGGTCTACGAGCAGTACTTC.

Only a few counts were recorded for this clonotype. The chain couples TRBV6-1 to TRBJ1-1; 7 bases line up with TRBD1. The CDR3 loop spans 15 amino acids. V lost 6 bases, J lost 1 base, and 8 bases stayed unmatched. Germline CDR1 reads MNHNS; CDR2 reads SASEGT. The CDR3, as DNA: TGTGCCAGCAGGACGACAGGGAGGTCGAACACTGAAGCTTTCTTT. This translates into CASRTTGRSNTEAFF.